The 14 T cell receptor beta chains below come from one sample, sequenced in a study of T cell responses to AZD1222 COVID-19 vaccine. Using immunoSEQ multiplex PCR, the repertoire was profiled, and TCRdb retains in-frame clones only, with some absent. The sample gives about 140,000 clones, around 84% of which show up once; roughly 5.1% is in the top ten. Material: peripheral blood, obtained 28 days after the second AZD1222 dose. Source of these receptors: an adult who received the AZD1222 COVID-19 vaccine.

This clone appeared once. The chain recombines TRBV6-4 with TRBJ1-6, with a tentative D call TRBD1 (5 bases). Deletions cut 8 bases from V and 5 bases from J, with 10 bases between. CDR3 length: 13 amino acids. Germline assignment: CDR1 MRHNA and CDR2 SNTAGT. CDR3 coding DNA: TGTGCCAGCTCTGACAGACATAATTCACCCCTCCACTTT. Translation: CASSDRHNSPLHF.

The chain is built from TRBV2 and TRBJ2-5, with D perhaps TRBD2 (5 bases). V was trimmed by 6 bases and J by 5 bases, leaving 13 bases between them. The CDR3 is 13 amino acids. Germline V gene data show CDR1 as SNHLY and CDR2 as FYNNEI. CDR3 in amino acids: CASSPGLWETQYF. In DNA form, the CDR3 reads TGTGCCAGCAGCCCGGGGTTATGGGAGACCCAGTACTTC.

The rearrangement joins TRBV2 to TRBJ2-5; 7 positions agree with TRBD1. CDR3 size: 13 residues. CDR1 and CDR2 from the germline V gene are SNHLY and FYNNEI. V lost 4 bases, J lost 4 bases, and 3 bases stayed unmatched. CDR3 protein: CASSVRQGETQYF. CDR3 nucleotides: TGTGCCAGCAGTGTGCGACAGGGAGAGACCCAGTACTTC.

J is TRBJ2-3 and V is TRBV19, with 7 bases that match TRBD1. Per germline, CDR1 LNHDA and CDR2 SQIVND (reference sequence). The CDR3 extends over 14 amino acids. J lost 5 bases, V lost 8 bases, and 10 bases had no gene match. CDR3: CASSLRGLLDTQYF. Here the CDR3 DNA reads TGTGCCAGTTCACTCAGGGGGTTATTAGATACGCAGTATTTT.

The chain links TRBV30 to TRBJ1-4; D remains unclear. The V gene's germline CDR1 is GTSNPN and CDR2 SVGIG (reference sequence). This CDR3 contains 15 residues. V lost 4 bases and J lost 5, with 17 bases in between. DNA for the CDR3: TGTGCCTGGAAACCTTATCGGGGAAGAAATGAAAAACTGTTTTTT. It yields the protein CAWKPYRGRNEKLFF.

The V gene is TRBV19, the J gene TRBJ2-1, with D perhaps TRBD2 (6 bases). V shed 3 bases and J shed 14 bases, with 11 bases lying between them. CDR3 length: 11 residues. The V gene's germline CDR1 is LNHDA and CDR2 SQIVND (reference sequence). The CDR3 DNA reads TGTGCCAGTAGTATGGGAGGTGGGGAGTTCTTC. Encoded protein: CASSMGGGEFF. Using reference TRBV19 and TRBJ2-1 for the parts outside the CDR3, the full variable domain is DGGITQSPKYLFRKEGQNVTLSCEQNLNHDAMYWYRQDPGQGLRLIYYSQIVNDFQKGDIAEGYSVSREKKESFPLTVTSAQKNPTAFYLCASSMGGGEFFGPGTRLTVL.

The J gene is TRBJ2-2, the V gene TRBV30; 7 nucleotides match TRBD1. V shed 3 bases and J 1 base; nucleotides not matched to a gene: 14. This CDR3 has 18 amino acids. Looked up from germline, CDR1 is GTSNPN and CDR2 is SVGIG (reference sequence). In nucleotides, the CDR3 is TGTGCCTGGAGCCCGGACAGGAGTAACCCTAGGAACACCGGGGAGCTGTTTTTT. This encodes CAWSPDRSNPRNTGELFF.

V is TRBV3-1 (or the pseudogene TRBV3-2) and J is TRBJ1-2; D not resolved. The V end was cut by 4 bases, the J end by 2 bases, with 8 bases between. In germline, CDR1 is LGHDT, CDR2 YNNKEL (reference sequence). The CDR3 contains 13 residues. The CDR3 is CASSPGFNYGYTF. The DNA of the CDR3 is TGTGCCAGCAGCCCCGGTTTCAACTATGGCTACACCTTC.

DNA of the CDR3: TGTGCCAGCAGCGTTATAGCTATGTCAGATACGCAGTATTTT. It codes for CASSVIAMSDTQYF. The chain joins TRBV9 to TRBJ2-3, with D hard to call. The CDR3 extends over 14 amino acids. Germline V gives CDR1 SGDLS, CDR2 YYNGEE. V shed 2 bases and J shed 4 bases, with 11 bases lying between them.

The count of this clone is one. The CDR3 sequence: CASSLGHNTEAFF. The CDR3, as DNA: TGTGCCAGCAGCTTGGGACATAACACTGAAGCTTTCTTT. This chain joins TRBV5-4 and TRBJ1-1; no firm D call. This CDR3 comprises 13 residues. V was clipped by 0 bases and J by 2 bases, with 5 bases between them. CDR1 is SGHNT, CDR2 YYREEE, per germline (reference sequence). Using reference TRBV5-4 and TRBJ1-1 for the parts outside the CDR3, the full variable domain is ETGVTQSPTHLIKTRGQQVTLRCSSQSGHNTVSWYQQALGQGPQFIFQYYREEENGRGNFPPRFSGLQFPNYSSELNVNALELDDSALYLCASSLGHNTEAFFGQGTRLTVV.

This chain links TRBV25-1 with TRBJ1-3; D remains ambiguous. V was cut by 5 bases and J by 2 bases, with 7 bases left in between. Germline V CDR1 and CDR2: MGHDK, SYGVNS. The CDR3 runs 13 residues. In DNA form, the CDR3 reads TGTGCCAGCAGTCCTGACCCTGGAAACACCATATATTTT. Residues: CASSPDPGNTIYF.

This clone has a single count. The junction differs from germline at one of its ends, possibly a read error. The chain links TRBV6-5 to TRBJ1-4; D is undetermined. Per the germline V gene, CDR1 is MNHEY and CDR2 is SVGAGI. The CDR3 has 13 amino acids. CDR3 sequence (DNA): TGTGCCAGCAGTCACTCCCCTAATGAAAAACTGTTTTTT. Translated: CASSHSPNEKLFF.

The V and J genes are TRBV19 and TRBJ1-6, with D uncertain. Trimming pared 7 bases from V and 7 bases from J, leaving 17 bases between. The CDR3 extends over 15 amino acids. Germline V gene lookup returns CDR1 LNHDA and CDR2 SQIVND (reference sequence). The CDR3: CASNPSDGFNSPLHF. CDR3 DNA: TGTGCCAGTAATCCCTCCGATGGGTTCAATTCACCCCTCCACTTT.

V and J are TRBV27 and TRBJ2-5; 12 bases are a match to TRBD2. V was pared by 5 bases and J by 4 bases, with 14 bases of the junction left unmatched. The V gene's germline CDR1 is MNHEY and CDR2 SMNVEV (reference sequence). This CDR3 comprises 18 residues. The CDR3 loop is CASSRGGSTSGSRETQYF. DNA for the CDR3: TGTGCCAGCAGTAGGGGGGGGTCGACTAGCGGGAGCCGAGAGACCCAGTACTTC.